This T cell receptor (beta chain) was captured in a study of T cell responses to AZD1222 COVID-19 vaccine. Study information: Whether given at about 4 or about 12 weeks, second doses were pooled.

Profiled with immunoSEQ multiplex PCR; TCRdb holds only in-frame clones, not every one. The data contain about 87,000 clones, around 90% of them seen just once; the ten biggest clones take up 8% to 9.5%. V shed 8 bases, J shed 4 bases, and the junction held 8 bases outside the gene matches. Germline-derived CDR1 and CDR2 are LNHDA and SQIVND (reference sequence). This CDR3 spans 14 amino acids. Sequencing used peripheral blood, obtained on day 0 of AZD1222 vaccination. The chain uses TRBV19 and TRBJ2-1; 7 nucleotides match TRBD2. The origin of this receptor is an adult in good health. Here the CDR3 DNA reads TGTGCCAGTGGGTCACTAGCGCGGTACAATGAGCAGTTCTTC. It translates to CASGSLARYNEQFF.